Listed below are T cell receptor beta chains from one sample, sequenced in a study of cytomegalovirus exposure and HLA in healthy donors. TCRdb's table, derived via immunoSEQ multiplex PCR, lists solely in-frame clones and lacks some. The profile shows 55,000 to 65,000 clones, under 90% of them singletons. The material sequenced was PBMCs. These receptor sequences come from a woman aged 40 to 49 in good health and CMV-seronegative. The CDR3 runs from the conserved cysteine through the conserved F or W. Fields, in order: D gene, J gene, V gene, clone size, CDR3 protein, CDR3 DNA. D genes are given only for firm matches. The size of a clone is reported for some rows only, either as once, few or many, or as a class for expanded clones.

TRBD1 TRBJ1-5 TRBV6-5 . CASSLTTTGGNQPQHF TGTGCCAGCAGTTTAACCACGACAGGGGGCAATCAGCCCCAGCATTTT
TRBD2 TRBJ2-1 TRBV27 . CASSPSGLAGYEQFF TGTGCCAGCAGTCCCTCGGGACTAGCGGGCTATGAGCAGTTCTTC
TRBD2 TRBJ2-1 TRBV28 once CASSPLAGGPSYNEQFF TGTGCCAGCAGTCCTCTAGCGGGAGGGCCCTCCTACAATGAGCAGTTCTTC
TRBD2 TRBJ2-7 TRBV2 . CASMGGNSYEQYF TGTGCCAGCATGGGAGGGAACTCCTACGAGCAGTACTTC
. TRBJ1-4 TRBV30 . CAWSDHGGQRNEKLFF TGTGCCTGGAGTGATCACGGAGGACAGAGGAATGAAAAACTGTTTTTT
TRBD1 TRBJ2-5 TRBV5-1 . CASSYLGTEQETQYF TGCGCCAGCAGCTACCTCGGGACAGAACAAGAGACCCAGTACTTC
TRBD2 TRBJ2-5 TRBV28 . CASSLRSGGLTQYF TGTGCCAGCAGTTTACGATCGGGGGGGCTGACCCAGTACTTC
TRBD2 TRBJ2-1 TRBV5-1 . CASSSGTSVNNEQFF TGCGCCAGCAGCTCCGGGACTAGCGTTAACAATGAGCAGTTCTTC
. TRBJ2-7 TRBV28 . CASKASYEQYF TGTGCCAGCAAAGCATCTTACGAGCAGTACTTC
. TRBJ2-5 TRBV10-1 . CASSSRGQETQYF TGCGCCAGCAGTAGCCGGGGCCAAGAGACCCAGTACTTC
. TRBJ1-3 TRBV5-6 few CASSKDSSGNTIYF TGTGCCAGCAGCAAGGACAGCTCTGGAAACACCATATATTTT
TRBD1 TRBJ2-7 TRBV14 once CASSLRGQGVPYEQYF TGTGCCAGCAGCCTAAGGGGACAGGGGGTTCCCTACGAGCAGTACTTC
TRBD2 TRBJ2-1 TRBV7-2 . CASSPGLAGAIRLFF TGTGCCAGCAGCCCCGGACTAGCGGGAGCCATTAGGCTGTTCTTC
TRBD2 TRBJ2-3 TRBV28 . CASSPRTSGSLDTQYF TGTGCCAGCAGTCCCCGGACTAGCGGGAGCTTAGATACGCAGTATTTT
. TRBJ2-1 TRBV21-1 . CASSNPPGLSYNEQFF TGTGCCAGCAGCAACCCACCCGGACTTAGCTACAATGAGCAGTTCTTC
. TRBJ1-2 TRBV27 . CASSPLWGPGNYGYTF TGTGCCAGCAGTCCCCTCTGGGGCCCCGGGAACTATGGCTACACCTTC
TRBD2 TRBJ2-1 TRBV7-3 few CASSLKSGDYNEQFF TGTGCCAGCAGCTTAAAGAGCGGGGACTACAATGAGCAGTTCTTC
TRBD1 TRBJ2-7 TRBV27 . CASSLSGQGAYEQYF TGTGCCAGCAGTTTATCTGGACAGGGGGCCTACGAGCAGTACTTC
. TRBJ1-2 TRBV6-1 . CASSETGSYGYTF TGTGCCAGCAGTGAGACAGGTTCTTATGGCTACACCTTC
TRBD1 TRBJ1-2 TRBV19 . CASSIGQGYGYTF TGTGCCAGTAGTATAGGACAGGGTTATGGCTACACCTTC
. TRBJ2-7 TRBV10-3 . CAISSNYEQYF TGTGCCATCAGTTCCAACTACGAGCAGTACTTC
. TRBJ2-5 TRBV25-1 . CASRAKETQYF TGTGCCAGCCGAGCCAAAGAGACCCAGTACTTC
TRBD2 TRBJ2-2 TRBV28 . CASSSSGINTGELFF TGTGCCAGCAGTAGCAGCGGGATTAACACCGGGGAGCTGTTTTTT
. TRBJ1-1 TRBV7-9 . CASSLAGSRGLSEAFF TGTGCCAGCAGCTTAGCGGGCTCCCGGGGACTTTCTGAAGCTTTCTTT
. TRBJ2-3 TRBV5-8 once CASSLVPNTDTQYF TGTGCCAGCAGCTTGGTTCCCAACACAGATACGCAGTATTTT
TRBD2 TRBJ2-1 TRBV5-1 . CASSLGTSGAYEQFF TGCGCCAGCAGCTTAGGGACTAGCGGGGCCTATGAGCAGTTCTTC
. TRBJ2-7 TRBV14 . CASSQLARKYEQYF TGTGCCAGCAGCCAACTGGCTCGAAAGTACGAGCAGTACTTC
TRBD1 TRBJ1-1 TRBV5-1 . CASSRDGQENTEAFF TGCGCCAGCAGCAGGGACGGACAGGAGAACACTGAAGCTTTCTTT
. TRBJ1-5 TRBV6-5 . CASGGGPNQPQHF TGTGCCAGCGGCGGGGGTCCAAATCAGCCCCAGCATTTT
. TRBJ1-2 TRBV6-1 . CASSDFGGTNYGYTF TGTGCCAGCAGTGATTTCGGGGGTACTAACTATGGCTACACCTTC
TRBD2 TRBJ2-1 TRBV5-1 once CASSSGLAGVNEQFF TGCGCCAGCAGCTCGGGACTAGCGGGAGTAAATGAGCAGTTCTTC
. TRBJ2-7 TRBV19 . CASSADSPYEQYF TGTGCCAGTAGTGCCGACAGTCCCTACGAGCAGTACTTC
. TRBJ1-5 TRBV28 . CASSLWQGNNQPQHF TGTGCCAGCAGTTTATGGCAGGGAAACAATCAGCCCCAGCATTTT